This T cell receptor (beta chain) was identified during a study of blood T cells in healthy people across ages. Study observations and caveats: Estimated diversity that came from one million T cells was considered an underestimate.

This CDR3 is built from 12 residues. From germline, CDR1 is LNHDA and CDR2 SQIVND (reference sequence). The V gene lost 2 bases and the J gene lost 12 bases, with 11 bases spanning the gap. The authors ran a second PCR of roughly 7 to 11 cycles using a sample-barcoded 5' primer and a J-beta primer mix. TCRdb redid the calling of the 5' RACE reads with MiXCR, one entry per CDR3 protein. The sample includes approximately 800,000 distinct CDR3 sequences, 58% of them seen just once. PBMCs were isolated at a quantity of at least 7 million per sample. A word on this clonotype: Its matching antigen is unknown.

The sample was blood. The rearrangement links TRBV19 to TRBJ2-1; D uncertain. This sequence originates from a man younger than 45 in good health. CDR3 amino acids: CASSISSGMQFF. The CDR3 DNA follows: TGTGCCAGTAGTATAAGTTCGGGTATGCAGTTCTTC.